These 6 T cell receptor beta chains share one sample of origin, sequenced in a study of spatial heterogeneity in lung cancer. TCRdb ran MiXCR on the 5' RACE reads and lists one entry per CDR3 protein. The sample records approximately 9,600 distinct CDR3 sequences, 10% to 15% being singletons. Study results and limitations: Tumor mutation count correlated with how many alpha and beta TCRs expanded intratumorally.

Time point specified: sample taken at primary tumor resection. Antigens of these TCRs are unknown. The source material was lung tumor tissue, sampled at surgery. The receptors were gathered from a male donor with early-stage non-small cell lung cancer.

This chain's CDR3 is CASRRDEYNEQFF. DNA of the CDR3: TGTGCCAGCAGGCGCGACGAGTACAATGAGCAGTTCTTC. The chain recombines TRBV6-1 with TRBJ2-1, with D unresolved. V dropped 6 bases and J dropped 4 bases, with 10 bases sitting between them. Germline V CDR1 and CDR2: MNHNS, SASEGT. CDR3 size: 13 residues.

This clonotype was picked up many times. V and J are TRBV5-1 and TRBJ1-6; 7 bases are shared with TRBD1. This CDR3 spans 14 amino acids. J was trimmed by 8 bases and V by 5 bases; bases with no gene match: 7. Germline lookup yields CDR1 SGHRS and CDR2 YFSETQ. This CDR3 is CASRPDRVDSPLHF. In DNA form, the CDR3 reads TGCGCCAGCAGACCCGACAGGGTGGATTCACCCCTCCACTTT. The full variable domain, with the rest looked up from reference TRBV5-1 and TRBJ1-6, is KAGVTQTPRYLIKTRGQQVTLSCSPISGHRSVSWYQQTPGQGLQFLFEYFSETQRNKGNFPGRFSGRQFSNSRSEMNVSTLELGDSALYLCASRPDRVDSPLHFGNGTRLTVT.

By proportion, this clonotype is large. The chain uses TRBV29-1 and TRBJ2-3, with D uncertain. CDR3 size: 11 residues. Germline V gene sequence: CDR1 SQVTM, CDR2 ANQGSEA. The V and J ends lost 6 bases and 4 bases respectively, with 8 bases between them. CDR3 coding DNA: TGCAGCGTGGCAGACCCAGATACGCAGTATTTT. Translated, it gives CSVADPDTQYF.

The sample holds many counts of this clonotype. This sequence joins TRBV28 and TRBJ1-2; weak D call: TRBD1 (5 bases). The CDR3 is made up of 14 amino acids. The V gene's germline CDR1 is MDHEN and CDR2 SYDVKM. The ends were cut back, 3 bases at V and 2 bases at J, with 10 bases in the middle. CDR3: CASSLGGSNYGYTF. The DNA of the CDR3 is TGTGCCAGCAGTTTGGGGGGATCGAACTATGGCTACACCTTC.

This clonotype was recorded at least ten times. The chain is built from TRBV28 and TRBJ1-5; maybe TRBD1 (5 bases). The CDR3 has 12 residues. In germline, CDR1 is MDHEN, CDR2 SYDVKM. Trimming took off 8 bases at V and 7 bases at J, with 12 bases between the two ends. DNA for the CDR3: TGTGCCAGCTATAGGGGTGGGCAGCCCCAGCATTTT. This translates into CASYRGGQPQHF.

This sequence joins TRBV30 and TRBJ1-2, with D unclear. V was trimmed by 3 bases and J by 5 bases, leaving 22 bases between them. CDR3 size: 16 residues. CDR1 and CDR2 (germline): GTSNPN, SVGIG (reference sequence). CDR3 in DNA: TGTGCCTGGAGCCCTACGATGGGGTTTGGAGGGTATGGCTACACCTTC. It is translated as CAWSPTMGFGGYGYTF. Using reference TRBV30 and TRBJ1-2 for the parts outside the CDR3, the full variable domain is SQTIHQWPATLVQPVGSPLSLECTVEGTSNPNLYWYRQAAGRGLQLLFYSVGIGQISSEVPQNLSASRPQDRQFILSSKKLLLSDSGFYLCAWSPTMGFGGYGYTFGSGTRLTVV.